A single sample gave rise to the 5 T cell receptor beta chains below, sequenced in a study of cytomegalovirus exposure and HLA in healthy donors. Both 60 Vbeta primers and 13 Jbeta primers went into the PCR. Repertoires were generated with immunoSEQ multiplex PCR, while TCRdb's copy carries only in-frame clones and drops some. The table includes about 150,000 clones, about 10% detected once. Sequences were obtained from PBMCs. These TCRs come from a man in his fifties or sixties in good health and CMV-seronegative.

This clone was picked up a small number of times. The genes are TRBV6-5 and TRBJ1-2; 10 bases align to TRBD1. The CDR3 totals 14 residues. In germline, CDR1 is MNHEY, CDR2 SVGAGI. Unmatched junction bases numbered 6, after V lost 7 bases and J lost 4 bases. The CDR3 loop reads CASTFGTGAYGYTF. The CDR3 nucleotides are TGTGCCAGCACATTCGGGACAGGGGCCTATGGCTACACCTTC.

The CDR3 is CASSLLRRSTDTQYF. The CDR3 nucleotides read TGTGCCAGCAGTTTATTGAGGCGGAGCACAGATACGCAGTATTTT. V usage is TRBV27 and J usage is TRBJ2-3; no clear D gene. There are 15 residues in the CDR3. The V gene's germline CDR1 is MNHEY and CDR2 SMNVEV (reference sequence). Trimming took off 1 base at V and 0 bases at J, with 8 bases between the two ends.

This chain joins TRBV5-6 and TRBJ2-1, with TRBD1 matching 8 bases. Germline-derived CDR1 and CDR2 are SGHDT and YYEEEE. The CDR3 totals 16 residues. V was clipped by 4 bases and J by 6 bases; unmatched bases: 12. This chain's CDR3 is CASSGRTGMGGNEQFF. In DNA, the CDR3 is TGTGCCAGCAGCGGGCGGACAGGGATGGGAGGCAATGAGCAGTTCTTC.

There are a few counts of this clone. The V call is TRBV6-1, the J call TRBJ2-7; the match to TRBD2 covers 9 bases. Germline V gives CDR1 MNHNS, CDR2 SASEGT. The J segment lost 2 bases and the V segment lost 2 bases, leaving 7 bases of the junction unmatched. The CDR3 length is 16 residues. The CDR3 spells CASSELLAGGPYEQYF. The CDR3 region has the DNA TGTGCCAGCAGTGAATTACTTGCGGGAGGGCCCTACGAGCAGTACTTC.

This clone was counted a few times. V and J are TRBV6-1 and TRBJ2-1, with TRBD2 matching over 15 bases. Per the germline V gene, CDR1 is MNHNS and CDR2 is SASEGT. Unmatched junction bases numbered 10, after V lost 4 bases and J lost 6 bases. The CDR3 loop spans 18 amino acids. The CDR3 coding sequence is TGTGCCAGCAGTGGACCGGGACTAGCGGGAGGTAGCGGCAATGAGCAGTTCTTC. This encodes CASSGPGLAGGSGNEQFF.